This T cell receptor beta chain was sequenced for a study of blood T cell repertoires in COVID-19. V gave up 2 bases and J gave up 4 bases, with 11 bases separating them. This CDR3 has 14 residues. Germline lookup yields CDR1 MNHEY and CDR2 SVGAGI. Measured with immunoSEQ multiplex PCR; TCRdb has only the in-frame clones, and not every one. The sample lists about 140,000 clones; about four fifths were seen once. Sequenced sample: peripheral blood. J is TRBJ1-1 and V is TRBV6-5; D is possibly TRBD1 (6 bases). This TCR derives from an elderly man with acute or convalescent COVID-19. DNA of the CDR3: TGTGCCAGCAGTTACGCGGGCAGGGGCACTGAAGCTTTCTTT. Translation: CASSYAGRGTEAFF.